The sequence of this T cell receptor beta chain was determined in a study of shared clonotypes between healthy human individuals. Study-wide results and caveats: The generation probabilities recorded for non-shared clonotypes fell below those of clonotypes shared by all four donors.

Naive-designated CD8 cells lacked CD45RO, were positively enriched for CCR7, and omitted terminally differentiated effector memory CD45RA+ cells. Assay used: immunoSEQ multiplex PCR; TCRdb lists only in-frame clones, some missing. The table has about 2,200,000 clones, about 93% seen once. This CDR3 is built from 14 residues. Trimming cost V 5 bases and J 3 bases, with 11 bases left between them. Germline loops: CDR1 LNHDA, CDR2 SQIVND (reference sequence). There are a few counts of this clone. The antigen is undetermined. The source material was naive CD8+ T cells from PBMCs. The sequence derives from a man in his late teens or twenties in good health. Some clones in this sample may be carry-over from other donors' samples. J is TRBJ1-5 and V is TRBV19, with a possible D match to TRBD1 (5 bases). CDR3 coding DNA: TGTGCCAGTAGTGCCCAGGGCCCCAATCAGCCCCAGCATTTT. As protein: CASSAQGPNQPQHF.